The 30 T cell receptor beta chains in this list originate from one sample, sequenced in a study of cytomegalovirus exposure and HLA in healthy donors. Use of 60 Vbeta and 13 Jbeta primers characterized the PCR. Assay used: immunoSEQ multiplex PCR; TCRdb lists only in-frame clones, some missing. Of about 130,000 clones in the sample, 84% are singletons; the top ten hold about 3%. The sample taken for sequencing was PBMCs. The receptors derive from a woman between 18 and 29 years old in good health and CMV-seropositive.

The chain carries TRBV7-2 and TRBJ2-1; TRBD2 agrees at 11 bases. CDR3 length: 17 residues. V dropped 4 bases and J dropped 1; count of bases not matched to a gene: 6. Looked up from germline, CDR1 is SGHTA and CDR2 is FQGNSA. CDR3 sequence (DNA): TGTGCCAGCAGCTCCCGCTCTAGCGGGGGGTCCTACAATGAGCAGTTCTTC. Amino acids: CASSSRSSGGSYNEQFF.

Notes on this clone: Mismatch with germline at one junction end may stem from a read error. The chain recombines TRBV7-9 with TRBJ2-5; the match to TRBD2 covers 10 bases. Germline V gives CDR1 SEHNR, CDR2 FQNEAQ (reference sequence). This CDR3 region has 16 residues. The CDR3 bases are TGTTCCAGCAGCTTACCAGCGGGGGGGTACGAAGAGACCCAGTACTTC. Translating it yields CSSSLPAGGYEETQYF.

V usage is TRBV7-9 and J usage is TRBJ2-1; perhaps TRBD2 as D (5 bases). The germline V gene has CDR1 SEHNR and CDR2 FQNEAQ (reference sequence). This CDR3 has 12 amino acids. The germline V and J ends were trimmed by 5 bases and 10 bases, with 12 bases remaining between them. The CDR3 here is CASSPWTGEQFF. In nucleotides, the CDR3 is TGTGCCAGCAGCCCATGGACGGGAGAGCAGTTCTTC.

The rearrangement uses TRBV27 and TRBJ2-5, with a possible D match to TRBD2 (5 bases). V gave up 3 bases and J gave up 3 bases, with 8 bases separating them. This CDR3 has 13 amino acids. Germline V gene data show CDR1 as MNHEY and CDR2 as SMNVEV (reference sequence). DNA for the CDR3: TGTGCCAGCAGTTTTGGGAGAAAAGAGACCCAGTACTTC. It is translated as CASSFGRKETQYF.

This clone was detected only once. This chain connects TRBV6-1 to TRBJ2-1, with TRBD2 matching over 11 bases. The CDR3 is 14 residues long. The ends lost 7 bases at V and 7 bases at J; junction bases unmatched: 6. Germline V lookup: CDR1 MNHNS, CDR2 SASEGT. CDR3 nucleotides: TGTGCCAGCACAACTAGCGGGGGAAGGAATGAGCAGTTCTTC. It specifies CASTTSGGRNEQFF.

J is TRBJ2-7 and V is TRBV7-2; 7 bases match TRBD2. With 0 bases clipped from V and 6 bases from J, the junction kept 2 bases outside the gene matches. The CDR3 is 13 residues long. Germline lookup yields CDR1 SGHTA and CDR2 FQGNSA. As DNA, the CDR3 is TGTGCCAGCAGCTTAGCGCCGGGGGGCGAGCAGTACTTC. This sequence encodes CASSLAPGGEQYF.

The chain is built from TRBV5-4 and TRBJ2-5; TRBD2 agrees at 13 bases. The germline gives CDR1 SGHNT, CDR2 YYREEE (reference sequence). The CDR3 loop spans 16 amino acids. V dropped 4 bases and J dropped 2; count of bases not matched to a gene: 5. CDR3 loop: CASSRTSGGTQETQYF. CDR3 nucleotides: TGTGCCAGCAGCAGGACTAGCGGGGGAACGCAAGAGACCCAGTACTTC.

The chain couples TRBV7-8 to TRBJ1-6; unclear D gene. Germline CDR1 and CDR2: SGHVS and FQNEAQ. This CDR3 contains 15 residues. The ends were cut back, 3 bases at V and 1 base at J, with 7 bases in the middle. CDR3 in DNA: TGTGCCAGCAGCTTTCGGGGATCCTATAATTCACCCCTCCACTTT. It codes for CASSFRGSYNSPLHF.

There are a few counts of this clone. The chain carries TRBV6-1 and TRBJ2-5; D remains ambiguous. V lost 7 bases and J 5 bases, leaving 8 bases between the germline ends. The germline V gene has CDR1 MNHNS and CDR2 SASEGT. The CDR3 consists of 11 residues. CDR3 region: CASTKEETQYF. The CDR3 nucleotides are TGTGCCAGCACTAAGGAGGAGACCCAGTACTTC.

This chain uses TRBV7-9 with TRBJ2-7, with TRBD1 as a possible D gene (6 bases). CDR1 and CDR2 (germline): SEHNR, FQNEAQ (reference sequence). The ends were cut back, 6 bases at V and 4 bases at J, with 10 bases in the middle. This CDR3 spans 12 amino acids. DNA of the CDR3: TGTGCCAGCAGACAGGGAGCATACGAGCAGTACTTC. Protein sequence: CASRQGAYEQYF.

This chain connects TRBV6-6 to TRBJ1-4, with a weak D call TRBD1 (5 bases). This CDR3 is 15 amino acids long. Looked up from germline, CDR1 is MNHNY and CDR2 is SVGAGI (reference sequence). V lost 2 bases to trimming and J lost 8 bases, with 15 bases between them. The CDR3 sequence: CASSYLGGGREKLFF. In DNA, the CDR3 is TGTGCCAGCAGTTACCTCGGGGGGGGTCGCGAAAAACTGTTTTTT.

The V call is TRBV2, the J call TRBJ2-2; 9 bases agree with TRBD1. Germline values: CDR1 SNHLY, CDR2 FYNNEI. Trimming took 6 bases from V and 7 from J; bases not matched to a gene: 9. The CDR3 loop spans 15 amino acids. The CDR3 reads CASRGQGGISGELFF. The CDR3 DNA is TGTGCCAGCAGGGGACAGGGCGGTATCAGCGGGGAGCTGTTTTTT.

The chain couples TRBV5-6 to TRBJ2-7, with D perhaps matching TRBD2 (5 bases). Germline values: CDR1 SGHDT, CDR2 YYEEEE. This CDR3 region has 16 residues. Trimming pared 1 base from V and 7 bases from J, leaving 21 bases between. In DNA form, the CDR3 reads TGTGCCAGCAGCTTGTGGAGCCTCGGGGTCCCGAGGGAGCAGTACTTC. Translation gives CASSLWSLGVPREQYF.

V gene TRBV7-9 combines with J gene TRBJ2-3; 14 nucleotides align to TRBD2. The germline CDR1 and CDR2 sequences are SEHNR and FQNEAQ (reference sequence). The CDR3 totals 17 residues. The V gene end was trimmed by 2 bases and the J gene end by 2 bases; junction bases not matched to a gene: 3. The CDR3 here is CASSLLTSGGDTDTQYF. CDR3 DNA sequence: TGTGCCAGCAGCTTATTGACTAGCGGGGGGGACACAGATACGCAGTATTTT. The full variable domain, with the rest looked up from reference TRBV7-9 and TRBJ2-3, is DTGVSQNPRHKITKRGQNVTFRCDPISEHNRLYWYRQTLGQGPEFLTYFQNEAQLEKSRLLSDRFSAERPKGSFSTLEIQRTEQGDSAMYLCASSLLTSGGDTDTQYFGPGTRLTVL.

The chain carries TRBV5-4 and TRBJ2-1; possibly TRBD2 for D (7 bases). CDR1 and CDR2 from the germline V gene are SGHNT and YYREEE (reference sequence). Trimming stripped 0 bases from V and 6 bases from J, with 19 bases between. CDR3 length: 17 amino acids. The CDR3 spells CASSLARLRGALNEQFF. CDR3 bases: TGTGCCAGCAGCTTGGCACGACTCCGGGGGGCCCTCAATGAGCAGTTCTTC. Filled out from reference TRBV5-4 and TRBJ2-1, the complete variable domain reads ETGVTQSPTHLIKTRGQQVTLRCSSQSGHNTVSWYQQALGQGPQFIFQYYREEENGRGNFPPRFSGLQFPNYSSELNVNALELDDSALYLCASSLARLRGALNEQFFGPGTRLTVL.

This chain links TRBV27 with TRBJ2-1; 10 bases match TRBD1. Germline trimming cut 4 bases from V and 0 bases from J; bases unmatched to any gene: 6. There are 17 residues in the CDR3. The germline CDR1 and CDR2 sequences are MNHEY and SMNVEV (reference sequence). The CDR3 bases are TGTGCCAGCAGTTCAAACCGGGACAGGGGCTCCTACAATGAGCAGTTCTTC. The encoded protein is CASSSNRDRGSYNEQFF.

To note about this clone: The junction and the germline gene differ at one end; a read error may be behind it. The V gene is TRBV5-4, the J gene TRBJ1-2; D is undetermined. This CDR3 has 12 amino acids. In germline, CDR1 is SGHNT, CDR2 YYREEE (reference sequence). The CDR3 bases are TGTGCCAGCACCTTGTTCGGGGATGGCTACACCTTC. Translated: CASTLFGDGYTF.

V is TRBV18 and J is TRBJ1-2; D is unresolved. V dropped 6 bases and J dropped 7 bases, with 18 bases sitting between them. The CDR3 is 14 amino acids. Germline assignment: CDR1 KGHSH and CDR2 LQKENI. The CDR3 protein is CASSLRDTNLGYTF. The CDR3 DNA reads TGTGCCAGCTCCCTACGGGATACTAATCTTGGCTACACCTTC.

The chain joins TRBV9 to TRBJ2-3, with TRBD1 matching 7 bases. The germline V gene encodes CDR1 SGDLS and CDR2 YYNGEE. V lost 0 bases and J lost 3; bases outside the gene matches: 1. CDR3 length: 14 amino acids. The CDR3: CASSVVGQTDTQYF. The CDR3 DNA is TGTGCCAGCAGCGTAGTGGGACAGACAGATACGCAGTATTTT.

The CDR3 sequence is CASSLETGGWGYGYTF. DNA for the CDR3: TGTGCCAGCAGCTTAGAAACAGGGGGCTGGGGGTATGGCTACACCTTC. The chain joins TRBV7-2 to TRBJ1-2, with TRBD1 matching 9 bases. Losses at the gene ends were 1 base for V and 5 bases for J; bases not matched to a gene: 8. Germline V gives CDR1 SGHTA, CDR2 FQGNSA. The CDR3 sequence is 16 residues long.

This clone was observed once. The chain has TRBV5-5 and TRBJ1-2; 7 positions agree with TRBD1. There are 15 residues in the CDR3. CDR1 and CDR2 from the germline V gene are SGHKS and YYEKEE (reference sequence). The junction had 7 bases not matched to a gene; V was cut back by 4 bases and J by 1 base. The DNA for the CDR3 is TGTGCCAGCAGCATCCGGGACAGCTTTAACTATGGCTACACCTTC. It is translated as CASSIRDSFNYGYTF.

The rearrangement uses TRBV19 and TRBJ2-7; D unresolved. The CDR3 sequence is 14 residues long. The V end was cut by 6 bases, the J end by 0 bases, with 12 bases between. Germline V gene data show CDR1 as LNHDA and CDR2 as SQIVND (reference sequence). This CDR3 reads CASSLPQRSYEQYF. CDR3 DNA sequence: TGTGCCAGTAGCCTACCCCAACGCTCCTACGAGCAGTACTTC.

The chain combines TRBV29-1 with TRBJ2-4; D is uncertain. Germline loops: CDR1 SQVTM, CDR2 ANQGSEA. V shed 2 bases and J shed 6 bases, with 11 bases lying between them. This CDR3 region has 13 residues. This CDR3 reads CSVELPLRNIQYF. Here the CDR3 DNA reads TGCAGCGTTGAACTCCCTCTGCGAAACATTCAGTACTTC.

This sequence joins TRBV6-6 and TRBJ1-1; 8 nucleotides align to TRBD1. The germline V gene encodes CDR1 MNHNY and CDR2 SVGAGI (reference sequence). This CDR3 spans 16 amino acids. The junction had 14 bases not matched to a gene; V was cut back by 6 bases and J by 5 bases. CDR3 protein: CASSPLGVQGVTEAFF. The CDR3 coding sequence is TGTGCCAGCAGCCCCCTGGGGGTACAGGGGGTGACTGAAGCTTTCTTT.

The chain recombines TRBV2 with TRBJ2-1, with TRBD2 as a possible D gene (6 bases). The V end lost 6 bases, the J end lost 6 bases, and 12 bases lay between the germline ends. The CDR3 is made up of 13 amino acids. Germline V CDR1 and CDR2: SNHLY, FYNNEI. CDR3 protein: CASRPGLLNEQFF. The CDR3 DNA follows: TGTGCCAGCAGACCGGGACTCCTCAATGAGCAGTTCTTC.

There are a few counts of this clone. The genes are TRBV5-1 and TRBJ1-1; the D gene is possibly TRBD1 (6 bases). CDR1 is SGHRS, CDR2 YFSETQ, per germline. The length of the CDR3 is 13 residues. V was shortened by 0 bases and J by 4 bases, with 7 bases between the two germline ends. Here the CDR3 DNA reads TGCGCCAGCAGCTTGGAAGGGGGCACTGAAGCTTTCTTT. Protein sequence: CASSLEGGTEAFF.

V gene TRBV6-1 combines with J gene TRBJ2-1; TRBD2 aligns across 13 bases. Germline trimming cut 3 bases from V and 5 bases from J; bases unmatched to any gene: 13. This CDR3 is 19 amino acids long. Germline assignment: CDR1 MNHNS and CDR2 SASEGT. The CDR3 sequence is CASSEETSGGPIPNNEQFF. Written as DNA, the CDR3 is TGTGCCAGCAGTGAGGAGACTAGCGGGGGGCCGATCCCAAACAATGAGCAGTTCTTC.

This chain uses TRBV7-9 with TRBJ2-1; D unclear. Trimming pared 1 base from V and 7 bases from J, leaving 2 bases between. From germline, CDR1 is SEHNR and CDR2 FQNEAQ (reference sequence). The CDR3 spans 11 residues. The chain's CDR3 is CASSLVNEQFF. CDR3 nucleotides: TGTGCCAGCAGCTTAGTAAATGAGCAGTTCTTC.

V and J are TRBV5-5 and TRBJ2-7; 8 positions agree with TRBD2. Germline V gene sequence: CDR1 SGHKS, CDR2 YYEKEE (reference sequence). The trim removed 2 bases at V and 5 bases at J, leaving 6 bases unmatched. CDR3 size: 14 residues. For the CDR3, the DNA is TGTGCCAGCAGCTTCTCGGGGACTAGGGACGAGCAGTACTTC. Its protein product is CASSFSGTRDEQYF.

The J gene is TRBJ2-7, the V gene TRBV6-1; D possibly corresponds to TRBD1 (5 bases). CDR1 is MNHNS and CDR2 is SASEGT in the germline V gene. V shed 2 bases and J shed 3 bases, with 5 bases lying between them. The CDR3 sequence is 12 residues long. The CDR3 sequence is CASSERGYEQYF. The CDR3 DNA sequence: TGTGCCAGCAGTGAAAGGGGCTACGAGCAGTACTTC.